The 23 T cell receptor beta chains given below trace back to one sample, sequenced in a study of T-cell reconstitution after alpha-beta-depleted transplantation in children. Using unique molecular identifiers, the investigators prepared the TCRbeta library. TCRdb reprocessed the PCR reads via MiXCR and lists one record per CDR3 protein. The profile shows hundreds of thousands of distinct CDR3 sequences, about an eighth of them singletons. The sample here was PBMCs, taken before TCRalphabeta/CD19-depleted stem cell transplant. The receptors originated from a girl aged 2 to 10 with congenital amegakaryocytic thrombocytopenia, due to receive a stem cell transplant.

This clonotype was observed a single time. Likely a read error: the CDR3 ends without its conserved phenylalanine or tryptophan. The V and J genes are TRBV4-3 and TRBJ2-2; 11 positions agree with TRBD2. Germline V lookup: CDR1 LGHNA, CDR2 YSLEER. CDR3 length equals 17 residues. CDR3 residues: CASSPPTSGKVTGDLFI. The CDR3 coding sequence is TGCGCCAGCAGCCCGCCGACTAGCGGGAAAGTCACCGGGGACCTGTTTATT.

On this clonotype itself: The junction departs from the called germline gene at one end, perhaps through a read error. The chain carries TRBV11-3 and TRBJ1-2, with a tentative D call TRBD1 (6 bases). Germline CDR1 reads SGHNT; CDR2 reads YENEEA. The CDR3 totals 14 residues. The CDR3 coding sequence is TGTGCCAGCAGCTGCCGGGACATTAACTATGGCTGCACCTTC. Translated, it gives CASSCRDINYGCTF.

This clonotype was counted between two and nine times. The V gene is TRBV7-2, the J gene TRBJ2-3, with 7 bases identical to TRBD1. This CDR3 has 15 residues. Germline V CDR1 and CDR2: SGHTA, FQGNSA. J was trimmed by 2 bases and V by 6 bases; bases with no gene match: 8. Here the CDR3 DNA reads TGTGCCAGCAGGCCCCGACAGGGTACCACAGATACGCAGTATTTT. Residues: CASRPRQGTTDTQYF.

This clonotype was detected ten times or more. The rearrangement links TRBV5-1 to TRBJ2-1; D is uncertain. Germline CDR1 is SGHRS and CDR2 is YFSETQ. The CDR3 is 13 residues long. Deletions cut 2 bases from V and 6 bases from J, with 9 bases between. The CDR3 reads CASSLTGPNEQFF. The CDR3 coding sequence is TGCGCCAGCAGCTTAACCGGTCCCAATGAGCAGTTCTTC.

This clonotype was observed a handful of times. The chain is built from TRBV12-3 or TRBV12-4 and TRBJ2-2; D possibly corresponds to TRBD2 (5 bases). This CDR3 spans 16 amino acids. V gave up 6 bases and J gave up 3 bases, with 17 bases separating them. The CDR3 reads CASRPLETGDTGELFF. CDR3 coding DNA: TGTGCCAGCAGGCCCCTGGAAACCGGGGACACCGGGGAGCTGTTTTTT.

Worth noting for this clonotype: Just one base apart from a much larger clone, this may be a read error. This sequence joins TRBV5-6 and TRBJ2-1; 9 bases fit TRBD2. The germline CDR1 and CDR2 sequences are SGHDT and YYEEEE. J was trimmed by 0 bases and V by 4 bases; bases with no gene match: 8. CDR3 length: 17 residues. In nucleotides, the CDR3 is TGTGCCAGCAGCCCCAAGACTAGCGGCAGCTCCTACAATGAGCAGTTCTTC. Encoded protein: CASSPKTSGSSYNEQFF. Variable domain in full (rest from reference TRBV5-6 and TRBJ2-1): DAGVTQSPTHLIKTRGQQVTLRCSPKSGHDTVSWYQQALGQGPQFIFQYYEEEERQRGNFPDRFSGHQFPNYSSELNVNALLLGDSALYLCASSPKTSGSSYNEQFFGPGTRLTVL.

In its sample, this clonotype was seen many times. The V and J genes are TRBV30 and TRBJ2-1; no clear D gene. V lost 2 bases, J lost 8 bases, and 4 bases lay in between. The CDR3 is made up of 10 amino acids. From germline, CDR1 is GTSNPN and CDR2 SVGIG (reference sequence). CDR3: CAWSRDEQFF. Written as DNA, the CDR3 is TGTGCCTGGAGTAGAGATGAGCAGTTCTTC.

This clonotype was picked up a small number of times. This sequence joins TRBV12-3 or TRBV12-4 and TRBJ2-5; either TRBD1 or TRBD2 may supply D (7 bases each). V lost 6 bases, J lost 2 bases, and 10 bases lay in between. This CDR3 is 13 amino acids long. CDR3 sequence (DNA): TGTGCCAGCAGGCAGGGGGGGCAAGAGACCCAGTACTTC. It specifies CASRQGGQETQYF.

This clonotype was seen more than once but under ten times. The CDR3 loop reads CASSGRTSGVNEQFF. In nucleotides, the CDR3 is TGTGCCAGCAGCGGGCGGACTAGCGGGGTTAATGAGCAGTTCTTC. The rearrangement joins TRBV7-2 to TRBJ2-1, with TRBD2 matching 12 bases. Germline CDR1 and CDR2: SGHTA and FQGNSA. This CDR3 comprises 15 residues. The ends lost 5 bases at V and 7 bases at J; junction bases unmatched: 6.

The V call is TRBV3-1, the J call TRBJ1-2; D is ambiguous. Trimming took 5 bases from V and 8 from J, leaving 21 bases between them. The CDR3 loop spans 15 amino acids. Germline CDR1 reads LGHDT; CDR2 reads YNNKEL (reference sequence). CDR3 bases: TGTGCCAGCAGCATAGACGTCCGCCTGAGGCAGGGCTACACCTTC. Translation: CASSIDVRLRQGYTF.

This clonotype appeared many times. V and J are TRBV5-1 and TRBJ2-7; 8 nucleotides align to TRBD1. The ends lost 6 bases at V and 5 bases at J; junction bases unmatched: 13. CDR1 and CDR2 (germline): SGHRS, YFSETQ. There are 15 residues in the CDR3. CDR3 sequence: CASTFSPGGENEQYF. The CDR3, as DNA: TGCGCCAGCACCTTCTCTCCAGGGGGCGAAAACGAGCAGTACTTC.

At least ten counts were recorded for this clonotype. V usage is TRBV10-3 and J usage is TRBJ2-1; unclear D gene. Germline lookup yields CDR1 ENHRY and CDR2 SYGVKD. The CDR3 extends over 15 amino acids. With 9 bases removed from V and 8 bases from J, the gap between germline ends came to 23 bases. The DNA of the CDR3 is TGTGCCATTCAACCCCGAATTGACTCCATCGATGAGCAGTTCTTC. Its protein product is CAIQPRIDSIDEQFF.

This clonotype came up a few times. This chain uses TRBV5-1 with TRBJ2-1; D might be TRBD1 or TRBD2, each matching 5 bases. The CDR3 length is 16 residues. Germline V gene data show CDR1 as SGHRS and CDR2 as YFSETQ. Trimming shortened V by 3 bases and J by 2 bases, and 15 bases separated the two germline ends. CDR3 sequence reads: CASSSTGAYTYNEQFF. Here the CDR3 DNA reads TGCGCCAGCAGCTCGACCGGGGCCTATACCTACAATGAGCAGTTCTTC.

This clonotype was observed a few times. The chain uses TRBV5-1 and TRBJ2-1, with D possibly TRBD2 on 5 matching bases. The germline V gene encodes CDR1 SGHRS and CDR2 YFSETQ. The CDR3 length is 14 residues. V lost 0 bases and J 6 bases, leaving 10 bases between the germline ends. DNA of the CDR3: TGCGCCAGCAGCTTGGGACTACCTAGCAATGAGCAGTTCTTC. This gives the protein CASSLGLPSNEQFF.

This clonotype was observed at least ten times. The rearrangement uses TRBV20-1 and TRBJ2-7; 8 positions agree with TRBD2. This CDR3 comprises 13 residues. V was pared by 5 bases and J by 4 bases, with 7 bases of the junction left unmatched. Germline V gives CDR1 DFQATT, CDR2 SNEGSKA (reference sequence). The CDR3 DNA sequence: TGCAGTGCTGAAACGGGAGGGAAATACGAGCAGTACTTC. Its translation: CSAETGGKYEQYF.

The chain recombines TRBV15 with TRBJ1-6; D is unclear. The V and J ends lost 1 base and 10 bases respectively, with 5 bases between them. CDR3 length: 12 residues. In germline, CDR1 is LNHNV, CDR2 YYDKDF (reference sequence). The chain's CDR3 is CATSRVASPLHF. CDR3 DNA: TGTGCCACCAGCAGAGTAGCCTCACCCCTCCACTTT. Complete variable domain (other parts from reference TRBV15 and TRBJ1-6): DAMVIQNPRYQVTQFGKPVTLSCSQTLNHNVMYWYQQKSSQAPKLLFHYYDKDFNNEADTPDNFQSRRPNTSFCFLDIRSPGLGDTAMYLCATSRVASPLHFGNGTRLTVT.

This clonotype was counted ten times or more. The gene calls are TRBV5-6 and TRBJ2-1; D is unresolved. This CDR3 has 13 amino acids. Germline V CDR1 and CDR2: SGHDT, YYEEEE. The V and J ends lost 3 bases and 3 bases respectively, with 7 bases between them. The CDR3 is CASSSFLYNEQFF. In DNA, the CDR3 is TGTGCCAGCAGCTCATTTCTCTACAATGAGCAGTTCTTC. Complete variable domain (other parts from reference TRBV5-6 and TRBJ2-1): DAGVTQSPTHLIKTRGQQVTLRCSPKSGHDTVSWYQQALGQGPQFIFQYYEEEERQRGNFPDRFSGHQFPNYSSELNVNALLLGDSALYLCASSSFLYNEQFFGPGTRLTVL.

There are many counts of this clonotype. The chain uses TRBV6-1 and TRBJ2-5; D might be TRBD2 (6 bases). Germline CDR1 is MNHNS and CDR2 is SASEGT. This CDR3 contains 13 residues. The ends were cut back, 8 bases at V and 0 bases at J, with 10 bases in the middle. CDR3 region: CASAGTYQETQYF. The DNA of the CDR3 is TGTGCCAGCGCTGGGACTTACCAAGAGACCCAGTACTTC.

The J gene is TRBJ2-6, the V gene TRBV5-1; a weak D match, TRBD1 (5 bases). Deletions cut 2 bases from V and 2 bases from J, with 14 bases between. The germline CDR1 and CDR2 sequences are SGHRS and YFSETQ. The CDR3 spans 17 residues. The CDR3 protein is CASSLLSGKPGANVLTF. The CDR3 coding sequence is TGCGCCAGCAGCTTATTGTCAGGGAAACCTGGGGCCAACGTCCTGACTTTC.

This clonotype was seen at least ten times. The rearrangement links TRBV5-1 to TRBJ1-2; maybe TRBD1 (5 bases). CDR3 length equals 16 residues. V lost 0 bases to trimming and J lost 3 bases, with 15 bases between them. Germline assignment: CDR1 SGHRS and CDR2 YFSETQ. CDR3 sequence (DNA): TGCGCCAGCAGCTTGGCCTCCGGAGGGGTTGACTATGGCTACACCTTC. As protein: CASSLASGGVDYGYTF.

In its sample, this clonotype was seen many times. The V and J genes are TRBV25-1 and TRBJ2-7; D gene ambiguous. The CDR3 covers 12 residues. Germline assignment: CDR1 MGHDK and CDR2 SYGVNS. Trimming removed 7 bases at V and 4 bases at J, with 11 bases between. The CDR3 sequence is CASMHLGYEQYF. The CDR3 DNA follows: TGTGCCAGCATGCATTTGGGGTACGAGCAGTACTTC.

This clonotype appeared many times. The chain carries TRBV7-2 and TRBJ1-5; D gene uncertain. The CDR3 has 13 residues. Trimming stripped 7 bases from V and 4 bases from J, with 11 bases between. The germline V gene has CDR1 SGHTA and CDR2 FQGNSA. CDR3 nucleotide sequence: TGTGCCAGCAATGGGAACAGAAATCAGCCCCAGCATTTT. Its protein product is CASNGNRNQPQHF.

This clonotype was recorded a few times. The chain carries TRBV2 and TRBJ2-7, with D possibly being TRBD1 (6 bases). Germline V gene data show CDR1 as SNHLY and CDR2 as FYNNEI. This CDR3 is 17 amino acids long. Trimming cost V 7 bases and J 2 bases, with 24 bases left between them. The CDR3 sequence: CASIQRGTGPLPYEQYF. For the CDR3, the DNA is TGTGCCAGCATTCAACGGGGAACAGGGCCACTTCCCTACGAGCAGTACTTC.